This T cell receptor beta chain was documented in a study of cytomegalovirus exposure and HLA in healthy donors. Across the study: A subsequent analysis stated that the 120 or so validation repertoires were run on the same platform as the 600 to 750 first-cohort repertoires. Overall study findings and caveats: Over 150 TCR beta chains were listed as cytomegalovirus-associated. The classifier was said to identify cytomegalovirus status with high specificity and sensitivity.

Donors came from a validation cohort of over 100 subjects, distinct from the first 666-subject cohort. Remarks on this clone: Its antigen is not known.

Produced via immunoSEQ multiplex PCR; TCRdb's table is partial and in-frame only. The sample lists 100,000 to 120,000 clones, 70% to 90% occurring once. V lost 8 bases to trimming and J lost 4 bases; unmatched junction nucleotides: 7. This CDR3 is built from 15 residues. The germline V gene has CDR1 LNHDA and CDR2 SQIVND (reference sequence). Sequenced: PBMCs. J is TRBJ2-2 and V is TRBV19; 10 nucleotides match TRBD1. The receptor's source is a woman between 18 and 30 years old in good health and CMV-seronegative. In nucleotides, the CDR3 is TGTGCCAGTCGACAGGGGGCGCGAAGCACCGGGGAGCTGTTTTTT. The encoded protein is CASRQGARSTGELFF.